Listed here are 13 T cell receptor beta chains from one sample, sequenced in a study of T cell repertoires in cytomegalovirus infection. Antigens of these TCRs are unknown. TCRdb passed the reads through MiXCR, listing each CDR3 protein once. The profile shows fewer than 1,000,000 distinct CDR3 sequences, around 29% of them singletons. The specimen comprised cultured CD8+ T cells from PBMCs, sampled from culture after CMV antigen stimulation. All receptors come from a human donor in good health (CMV status not recorded). Some clones in this sample may be carry-over from other donors' samples.

This clonotype was seen a handful of times. DNA of the CDR3: TGTGCCAGCAGTTTAGATACAGGGCGCGGGACCCAGTACTTC. Translating it yields CASSLDTGRGTQYF. This rearrangement joins TRBV12-3 or TRBV12-4 to TRBJ2-5; TRBD1 might be the D (6 bases). Trimming pared 1 base from V and 7 bases from J, leaving 13 bases between. CDR3 size: 14 residues.

This chain connects TRBV15 to TRBJ1-5; D is ambiguous. Germline V gene lookup returns CDR1 LNHNV and CDR2 YYDKDF (reference sequence). V lost 4 bases and J 4 bases, leaving 14 bases between the germline ends. The CDR3 is 15 residues long. The CDR3 spells CATSNQPKSNQPQHF. In DNA form, the CDR3 reads TGTGCCACCAGCAACCAGCCGAAGAGTAATCAGCCCCAGCATTTT.

The chain combines TRBV6-6 with TRBJ1-1; perhaps TRBD1 as D (5 bases). The germline V gene has CDR1 MNHNY and CDR2 SVGAGI (reference sequence). Trimming took 6 bases from V and 4 from J, leaving 15 bases between them. This CDR3 has 14 residues. The CDR3 DNA sequence: TGTGCCAGCAGGAAGGAGGGGCAGGTCACTGAAGCTTTCTTT. Protein sequence: CASRKEGQVTEAFF.

This rearrangement joins TRBV28 to TRBJ2-5, with D possibly being TRBD1 (6 bases). V shed 6 bases and J shed 1 base, with 15 bases lying between them. This CDR3 has 15 amino acids. CDR1 MDHEN and CDR2 SYDVKM come from the germline V gene. As DNA, the CDR3 is TGTGCCAGCAGCTACGCAAGGGACATCCAAGAGACCCAGTACTTC. Protein product: CASSYARDIQETQYF.

CDR3 sequence (DNA): TGTGCCAGCAAGGAAAGGGGTCTAGCGGGGCCGAGGTACTTC. Encoded protein: CASKERGLAGPRYF. This rearrangement joins TRBV12-3 or TRBV12-4 to TRBJ2-7; 9 nucleotides align to TRBD2. J was trimmed by 12 bases and V by 7 bases; bases with no gene match: 16. The CDR3 loop spans 14 amino acids.

This chain links TRBV10-3 with TRBJ2-7; the D gene is possibly TRBD1 (6 bases). In germline, CDR1 is ENHRY, CDR2 SYGVKD. The CDR3 contains 13 residues. Trimming cost V 8 bases and J 5 bases, with 16 bases left between them. This CDR3 is CAIGQIPFDEQYF. For the CDR3, the DNA is TGTGCCATCGGACAGATTCCTTTTGACGAGCAGTACTTC.

This clonotype was recorded many times. The CDR3 region has the DNA TGTGCCAGCAGCTTAGTTCTGGACAATGAGCAGTTCTTC. It codes for CASSLVLDNEQFF. The rearrangement uses TRBV7-6 and TRBJ2-1; no reliable D call. Trimming took off 1 base at V and 5 bases at J, with 6 bases between the two ends. The CDR3 has 13 residues. Germline lookup yields CDR1 SGHVS and CDR2 FNYEAQ.

V and J are TRBV29-1 and TRBJ2-2; tentative D call: TRBD1 (5 bases). CDR1 SQVTM and CDR2 ANQGSEA come from the germline V gene. CDR3 length: 12 amino acids. Trimming shortened V by 5 bases and J by 6 bases, and 10 bases separated the two germline ends. The DNA for the CDR3 is TGCAGCGTTCCACAAGGGGCCGGGGAGCTGTTTTTT. The encoded protein is CSVPQGAGELFF.

This clonotype was seen more than once but under ten times. The chain carries TRBV4-2 and TRBJ1-4; the D gene is possibly TRBD1 (5 bases). The V and J ends lost 6 bases and 8 bases respectively, with 13 bases between them. There are 13 residues in the CDR3. The germline CDR1 and CDR2 sequences are LGHNA and YNFKEQ. The chain's CDR3 is CASSPEGAEKLFF. The CDR3 bases are TGTGCCAGCAGTCCGGAAGGGGCCGAAAAACTGTTTTTT.

CDR3 sequence reads: CASSIFAGGNEQFF. CDR3 bases: TGTGCCAGTAGTATTTTTGCTGGTGGGAATGAGCAGTTCTTC. The chain is built from TRBV19 and TRBJ2-1; D is unclear. From germline, CDR1 is LNHDA and CDR2 SQIVND (reference sequence). V was pared by 3 bases and J by 7 bases, with 13 bases between. The CDR3 totals 14 residues.

The V call is TRBV9, the J call TRBJ1-2; D gene uncertain. The CDR3 is made up of 8 amino acids. Germline V gene sequence: CDR1 SGDLS, CDR2 YYNGEE. With 4 bases removed from V and 14 bases from J, the gap between germline ends came to 6 bases. CDR3 protein: CASSPSTF. The CDR3, as DNA: TGTGCCAGCAGCCCTAGTACCTTC.

This clonotype was observed a few times. The chain combines TRBV20-1 with TRBJ2-4, with 7 nucleotides matching TRBD1. The germline V gene encodes CDR1 DFQATT and CDR2 SNEGSKA (reference sequence). There are 14 residues in the CDR3. Losses at the gene ends were 0 bases for V and 3 bases for J; bases not matched to a gene: 2. In nucleotides, the CDR3 is TGCAGTGCTAGAGAAAGGGACAGCAAAAACATTCAGTACTTC. Translated: CSARERDSKNIQYF.

Ten or more counts support this clonotype. The chain recombines TRBV12-3 or TRBV12-4 with TRBJ1-2, with 10 bases lining up with TRBD1. V shed 5 bases, J shed 8 bases, and the junction held 5 bases outside the gene matches. This CDR3 has 13 residues. CDR3 region: CASSLGQGKGYTF. DNA for the CDR3: TGTGCCAGCAGTCTGGGACAGGGGAAGGGCTACACCTTC.